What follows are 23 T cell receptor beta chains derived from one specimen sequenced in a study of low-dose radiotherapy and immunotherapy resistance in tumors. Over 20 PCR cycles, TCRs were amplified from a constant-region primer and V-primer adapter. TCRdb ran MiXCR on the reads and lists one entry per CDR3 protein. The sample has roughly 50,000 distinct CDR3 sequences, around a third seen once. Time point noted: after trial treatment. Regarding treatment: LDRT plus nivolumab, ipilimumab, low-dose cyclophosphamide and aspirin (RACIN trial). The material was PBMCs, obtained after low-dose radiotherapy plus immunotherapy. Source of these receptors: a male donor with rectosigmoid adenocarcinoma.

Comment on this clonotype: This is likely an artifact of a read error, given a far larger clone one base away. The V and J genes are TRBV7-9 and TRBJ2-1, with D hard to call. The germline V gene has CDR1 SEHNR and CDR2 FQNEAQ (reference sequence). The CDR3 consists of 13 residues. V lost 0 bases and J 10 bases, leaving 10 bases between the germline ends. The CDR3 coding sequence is TGTGCCAGCAGCTTAGCCCCCCGGGTCGAGCAGTTCTTC. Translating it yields CASSLAPRVEQFF.

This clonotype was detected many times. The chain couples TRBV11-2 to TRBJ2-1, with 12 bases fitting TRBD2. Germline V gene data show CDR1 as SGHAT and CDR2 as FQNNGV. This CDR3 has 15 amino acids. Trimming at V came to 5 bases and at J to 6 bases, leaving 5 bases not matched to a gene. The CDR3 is CASSQLAGGRNEQFF. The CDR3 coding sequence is TGTGCCAGCAGCCAACTAGCGGGAGGTCGCAATGAGCAGTTCTTC.

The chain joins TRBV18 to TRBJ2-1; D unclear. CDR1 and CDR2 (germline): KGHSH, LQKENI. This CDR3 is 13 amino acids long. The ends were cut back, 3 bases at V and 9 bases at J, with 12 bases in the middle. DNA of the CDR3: TGTGCCAGCTCACCCTCCCCCCAGAGTGAGCAGTTCTTC. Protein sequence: CASSPSPQSEQFF.

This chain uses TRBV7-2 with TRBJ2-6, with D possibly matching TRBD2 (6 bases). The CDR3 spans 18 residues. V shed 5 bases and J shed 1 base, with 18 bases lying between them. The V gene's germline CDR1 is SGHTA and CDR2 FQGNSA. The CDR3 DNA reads TGTGCCAGCAGCCCCGCCGGCCGGGGAGGATCTGGGGCCAACGTCCTGACTTTC. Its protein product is CASSPAGRGGSGANVLTF.

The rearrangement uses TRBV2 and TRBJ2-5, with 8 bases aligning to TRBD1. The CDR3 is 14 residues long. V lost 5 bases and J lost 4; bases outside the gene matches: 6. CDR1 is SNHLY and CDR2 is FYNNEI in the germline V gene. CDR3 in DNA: TGTGCCAGCAGTATGCAGGGGGCGGGAGAGACCCAGTACTTC. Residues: CASSMQGAGETQYF.

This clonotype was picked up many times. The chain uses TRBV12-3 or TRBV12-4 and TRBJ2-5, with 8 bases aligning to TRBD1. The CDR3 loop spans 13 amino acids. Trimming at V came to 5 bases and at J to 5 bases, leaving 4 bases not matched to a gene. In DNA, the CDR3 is TGTGCCAGCAGTCGAAGGGACAGGGAGACCCAGTACTTC. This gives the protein CASSRRDRETQYF.

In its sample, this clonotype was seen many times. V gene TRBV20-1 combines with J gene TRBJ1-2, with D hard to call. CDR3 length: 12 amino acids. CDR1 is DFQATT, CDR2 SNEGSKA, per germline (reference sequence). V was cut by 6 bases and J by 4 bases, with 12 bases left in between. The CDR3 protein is CSAPVGGYGYTF. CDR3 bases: TGCAGTGCCCCGGTTGGTGGCTATGGCTACACCTTC.

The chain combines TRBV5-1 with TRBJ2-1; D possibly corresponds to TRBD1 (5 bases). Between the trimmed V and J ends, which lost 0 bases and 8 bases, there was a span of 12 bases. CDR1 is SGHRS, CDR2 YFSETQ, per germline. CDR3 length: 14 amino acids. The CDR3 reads CASSLGQGIDEQFF. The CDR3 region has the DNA TGCGCCAGCAGCTTGGGCCAGGGTATCGATGAGCAGTTCTTC. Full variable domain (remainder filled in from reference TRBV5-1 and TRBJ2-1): KAGVTQTPRYLIKTRGQQVTLSCSPISGHRSVSWYQQTPGQGLQFLFEYFSETQRNKGNFPGRFSGRQFSNSRSEMNVSTLELGDSALYLCASSLGQGIDEQFFGPGTRLTVL.

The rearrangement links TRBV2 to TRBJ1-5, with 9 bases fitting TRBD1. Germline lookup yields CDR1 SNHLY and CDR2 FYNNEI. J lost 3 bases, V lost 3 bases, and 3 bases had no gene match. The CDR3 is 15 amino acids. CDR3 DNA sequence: TGTGCCAGCAGTGACACAGGGGGCGTCAATCAGCCCCAGCATTTT. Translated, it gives CASSDTGGVNQPQHF. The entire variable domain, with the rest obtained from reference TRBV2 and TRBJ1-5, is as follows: EPEVTQTPSHQVTQMGQEVILRCVPISNHLYFYWYRQILGQKVEFLVSFYNNEISEKSEIFDDQFSVERPDGSNFTLKIRSTKLEDSAMYFCASSDTGGVNQPQHFGDGTRLSIL.

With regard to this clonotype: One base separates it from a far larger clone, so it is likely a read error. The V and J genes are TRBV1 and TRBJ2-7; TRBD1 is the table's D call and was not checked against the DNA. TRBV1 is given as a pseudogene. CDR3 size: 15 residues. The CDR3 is CASSPRGGGTIGQYF. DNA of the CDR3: TGTGCCAGCAGCCCGCGAGGGGGGGGGACAATTGGGCAGTACTTC.

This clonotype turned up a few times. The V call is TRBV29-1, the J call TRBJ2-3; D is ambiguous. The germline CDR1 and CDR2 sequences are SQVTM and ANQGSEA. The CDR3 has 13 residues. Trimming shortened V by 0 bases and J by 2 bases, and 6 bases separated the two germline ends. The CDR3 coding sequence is TGCAGCGTTGAAGATTCCCTCACAGATACGCAGTATTTT. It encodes CSVEDSLTDTQYF.

For the CDR3, the DNA is TGTGCCAGCAGCTTACGGGGCAGGGAGTTCGAGCAGTACTTC. This sequence encodes CASSLRGREFEQYF. V and J are TRBV11-2 and TRBJ2-7; D might be TRBD1 or TRBD2, each matching 5 bases. The V end was cut by 2 bases, the J end by 6 bases, with 14 bases between. Germline V CDR1 and CDR2: SGHAT, FQNNGV. The CDR3 length is 14 residues.

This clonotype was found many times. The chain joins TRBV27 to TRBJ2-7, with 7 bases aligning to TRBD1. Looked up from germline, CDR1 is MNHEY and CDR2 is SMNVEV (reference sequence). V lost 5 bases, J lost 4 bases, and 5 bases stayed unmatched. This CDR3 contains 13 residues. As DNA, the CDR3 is TGTGCCAGCAGTAAGGGGGCGGGTTACGAGCAGTACTTC. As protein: CASSKGAGYEQYF.

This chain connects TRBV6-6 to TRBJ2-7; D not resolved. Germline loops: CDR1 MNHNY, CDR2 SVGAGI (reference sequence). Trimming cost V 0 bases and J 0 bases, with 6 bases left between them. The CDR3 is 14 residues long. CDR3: CASSYSLGSYEQYF. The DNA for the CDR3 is TGTGCCAGCAGTTACTCGCTGGGCTCCTACGAGCAGTACTTC.

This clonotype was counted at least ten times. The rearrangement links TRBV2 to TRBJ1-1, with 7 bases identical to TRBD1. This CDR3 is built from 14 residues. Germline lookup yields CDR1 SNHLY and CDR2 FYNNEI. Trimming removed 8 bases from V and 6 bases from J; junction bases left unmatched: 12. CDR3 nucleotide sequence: TGTGCCAGCCGAGTTACAGGGGTCGCCGCTGAAGCTTTCTTT. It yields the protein CASRVTGVAAEAFF.

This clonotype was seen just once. The CDR3 is CASSPRLATTSTDTQYF. The CDR3 bases are TGTGCCAGCAGCCCTCGACTAGCGACTACTAGCACAGATACGCAGTATTTT. The V and J genes are TRBV9 and TRBJ2-3; 8 bases line up with TRBD2. The germline V gene encodes CDR1 SGDLS and CDR2 YYNGEE. The junction had 10 bases not matched to a gene; V was cut back by 4 bases and J by 0 bases. The CDR3 sequence is 17 residues long.

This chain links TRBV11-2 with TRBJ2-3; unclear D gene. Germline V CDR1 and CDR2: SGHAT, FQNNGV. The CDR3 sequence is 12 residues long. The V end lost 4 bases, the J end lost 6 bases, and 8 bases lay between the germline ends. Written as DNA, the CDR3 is TGTGCCAGCAGCTCGGAAGGGGATACGCAGTATTTT. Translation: CASSSEGDTQYF.

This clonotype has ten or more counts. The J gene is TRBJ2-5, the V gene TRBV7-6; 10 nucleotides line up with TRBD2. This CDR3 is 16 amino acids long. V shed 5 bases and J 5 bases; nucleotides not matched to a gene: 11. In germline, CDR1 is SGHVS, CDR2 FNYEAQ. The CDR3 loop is CASSPAQREGGETQYF. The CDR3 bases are TGTGCCAGCAGCCCGGCGCAGCGGGAGGGTGGGGAGACCCAGTACTTC.

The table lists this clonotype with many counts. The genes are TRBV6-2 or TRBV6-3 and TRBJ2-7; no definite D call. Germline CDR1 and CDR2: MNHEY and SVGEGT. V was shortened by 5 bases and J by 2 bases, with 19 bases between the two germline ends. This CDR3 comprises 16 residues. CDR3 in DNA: TGTGCCAGCAGTGGATCAGGATCGACCATTACCTACGAGCAGTACTTC. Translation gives CASSGSGSTITYEQYF.

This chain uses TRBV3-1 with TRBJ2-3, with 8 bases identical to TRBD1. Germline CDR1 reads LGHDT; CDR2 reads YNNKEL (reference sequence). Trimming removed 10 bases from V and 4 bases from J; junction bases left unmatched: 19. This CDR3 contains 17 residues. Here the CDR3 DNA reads TGTGCCATCAGTTCCGGACAAGGACAGGGTGACGCAGATACGCAGTATTTT. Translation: CAISSGQGQGDADTQYF.

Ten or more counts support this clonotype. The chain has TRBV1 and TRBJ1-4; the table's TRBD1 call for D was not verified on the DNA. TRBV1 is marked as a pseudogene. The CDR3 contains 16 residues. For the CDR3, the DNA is TGCACCAGCAGCCCTGAAACCGGGACAGGGAATGAAAAACTGTTTTTT. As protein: CTSSPETGTGNEKLFF.

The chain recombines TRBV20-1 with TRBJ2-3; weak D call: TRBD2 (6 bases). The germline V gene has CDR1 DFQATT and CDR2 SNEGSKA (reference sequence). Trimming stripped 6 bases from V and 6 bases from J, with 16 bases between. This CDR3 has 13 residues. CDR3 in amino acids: CSAQAGGGDTQYF. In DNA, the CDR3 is TGCAGTGCGCAGGCCGGGGGTGGGGATACGCAGTATTTT.

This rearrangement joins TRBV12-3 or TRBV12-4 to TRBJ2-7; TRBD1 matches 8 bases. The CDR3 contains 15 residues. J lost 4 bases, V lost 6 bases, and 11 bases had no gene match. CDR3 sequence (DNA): TGTGCCAGCAGGCGAGAGACAGGGGTTGGTTACGAGCAGTACTTC. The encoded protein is CASRRETGVGYEQYF.